This T cell receptor beta chain was recovered during a study of cytomegalovirus exposure and HLA in healthy donors. Overall study: HLA-typed donors were the source of some 85 million unique TCRs, which an early data release held.

As concerns this clone: Antigen unknown.

A multiplex PCR was run with 60 Vbeta primers and 13 Jbeta primers. Only in-frame clones appear in the TCRdb table, and some are missing; sequencing was by immunoSEQ multiplex PCR. The table includes approximately 250,000 clones, roughly 81% detected once. Points from the study as a whole: Earlier analysis looked at TCR beta V segments, and most were productive about 87% or about 30% of the time. Using the classifier, cytomegalovirus status was reportedly diagnosed with high specificity and sensitivity.

The specimen sequenced was PBMCs. This sequence originates from a girl aged 2-10 years in good health and CMV-seronegative.

In nucleotides, the CDR3 is TGTGCCACCAGCAGAAGGGGCGGGAGGGTCTACAATGAGCAGTTCTTC. It is translated as CATSRRGGRVYNEQFF. This chain uses TRBV15 with TRBJ2-1; 9 positions match TRBD2. CDR1 and CDR2 (germline): LNHNV, YYDKDF (reference sequence). The CDR3 totals 16 residues. V lost 2 bases to trimming and J lost 3 bases; unmatched junction nucleotides: 5.